These 10 T cell receptor beta chains were sequenced from one sample in a study of sequential checkpoint blockade in melanoma (dated by TCRdb to the late 2010s). Interpreted using the paper, the treatment or condition label stands for: randomized to nivolumab then ipilimumab (arm A) or the reverse (arm B). Library method: the immunoSEQ multiplex PCR assay. Sourced from immuneACCESS, this table was stored by TCRdb with only in-frame sequences that have V and J called. A share of the clones is absent; for the studies checked, an unresolved V gene accounts for under half, and the remainder has no known explanation. For this sample the table gives about 18,000 clones, of which under 60% were detected only once. 15% to 20% of the sample belongs to the ten largest clones. Sequencing used CD8+ T cells sorted from blood (inferred from file names), obtained from a patient given nivolumab and ipilimumab in sequence. These receptor sequences come from a human donor with melanoma.

This clone occurred a few times. V is TRBV5-1 and J is TRBJ2-7, with 8 bases lining up with TRBD1. V was clipped by 0 bases and J by 3 bases; unmatched bases: 5. Germline V CDR1 and CDR2: SGHRS, YFSETQ. The CDR3 is 15 amino acids. The CDR3, as DNA: TGCGCCAGCAGCTTGGGGACAGGGTCGGGCTACGAGCAGTACTTC. Amino acid sequence: CASSLGTGSGYEQYF.

This clone was seen more than once but under ten times. This chain links TRBV7-2 with TRBJ1-1; 7 positions match TRBD1. The CDR3 extends over 17 amino acids. Germline CDR1 reads SGHTA; CDR2 reads FQGNSA. The V segment lost 2 bases and the J segment 3 bases; nucleotides outside the gene matches: 12. The CDR3: CASSLTGRGGDDTEAFF. The CDR3, as DNA: TGTGCCAGCAGCTTAACGGGTCGAGGGGGCGACGACACTGAAGCTTTCTTT.

J is TRBJ2-5 and V is TRBV6-5; maybe TRBD1 (6 bases). The J call may be faulty, since TRBJ2-7 better matches the DNA end. The CDR3 contains 13 residues. The germline CDR1 and CDR2 sequences are MNHEY and SVGAGI. The CDR3 sequence: CASSYGGTYEQYF. The CDR3, as DNA: TGTGCCAGCAGTTACGGGGGCACGTACGAGCAGTACTTC.

The chain carries TRBV19 and TRBJ1-5, with D perhaps matching TRBD1 (5 bases). Germline V lookup: CDR1 LNHDA, CDR2 SQIVND (reference sequence). The length of the CDR3 is 17 residues. V was pared by 3 bases and J by 0 bases, with 15 bases between. The CDR3 coding sequence is TGTGCCAGTAGTATGGGGTCAGGGTACGATAGCAATCAGCCCCAGCATTTT. Its protein product is CASSMGSGYDSNQPQHF.

The sample holds a few counts of this clone. The chain employs TRBV29-1 and TRBJ2-7; TRBD2 matches at 7 bases. Trimming removed 6 bases from V and 1 base from J; junction bases left unmatched: 18. The CDR3 totals 17 residues. The germline V gene encodes CDR1 SQVTM and CDR2 ANQGSEA. DNA of the CDR3: TGCAGCGTGACCCCGAGGGAGGGGAAGTTCGGATCCTACGAGCAGTACTTC. Protein product: CSVTPREGKFGSYEQYF.

This sequence joins TRBV28 and TRBJ2-5, with D possibly being TRBD1 (6 bases). The CDR3 has 14 residues. Germline lookup yields CDR1 MDHEN and CDR2 SYDVKM. V shed 8 bases and J shed 0 bases, with 13 bases lying between them. The CDR3 sequence is CASGVQGYQETQYF. In DNA form, the CDR3 reads TGTGCCAGCGGAGTCCAGGGGTACCAAGAGACCCAGTACTTC.

The genes are TRBV2 and TRBJ2-1, with a weak D call TRBD2 (5 bases). This CDR3 has 14 amino acids. Germline V gene lookup returns CDR1 SNHLY and CDR2 FYNNEI. Trimming pared 3 bases from V and 10 bases from J, leaving 16 bases between. CDR3: CASSDVDGDLEQFF. The CDR3 region has the DNA TGTGCCAGCAGTGATGTTGACGGGGATCTAGAGCAGTTCTTC.

This clone was seen a few times. The CDR3 sequence: CASSRLLQGFTEKLFF. The CDR3 region has the DNA TGCGCCAGCAGCCGCCTCTTACAGGGATTCACCGAAAAACTGTTTTTT. The chain joins TRBV4-3 to TRBJ1-4; D might be TRBD1 (6 bases). The germline CDR1 and CDR2 sequences are LGHNA and YSLEER. The CDR3 sequence is 16 residues long. Trimming stripped 4 bases from V and 8 bases from J, with 20 bases between.

This clone has more than one count but fewer than ten. The V gene is TRBV19, the J gene TRBJ1-4, with TRBD1 matching 7 bases. The germline V gene has CDR1 LNHDA and CDR2 SQIVND (reference sequence). The CDR3 contains 15 residues. V was pared by 5 bases and J by 7 bases, with 10 bases of the junction left unmatched. The CDR3 DNA follows: TGTGCCAGTAGTTCACGGGACAGCCGGAGTGAAAAACTGTTTTTT. Its protein product is CASSSRDSRSEKLFF. The variable domain in full, with the rest retrieved from reference TRBV19 and TRBJ1-4, is DGGITQSPKYLFRKEGQNVTLSCEQNLNHDAMYWYRQDPGQGLRLIYYSQIVNDFQKGDIAEGYSVSREKKESFPLTVTSAQKNPTAFYLCASSSRDSRSEKLFFGSGTQLSVL.

This clone was observed a handful of times. V is TRBV2 and J is TRBJ2-7; the D gene is possibly TRBD2 (7 bases). Germline CDR1 and CDR2: SNHLY and FYNNEI. Trimming pared 8 bases from V and 0 bases from J, leaving 14 bases between. The CDR3 consists of 14 residues. The CDR3 region is CASGRDTNSYEQYF. The CDR3 DNA follows: TGTGCCAGCGGGAGGGACACCAACTCCTACGAGCAGTACTTC.